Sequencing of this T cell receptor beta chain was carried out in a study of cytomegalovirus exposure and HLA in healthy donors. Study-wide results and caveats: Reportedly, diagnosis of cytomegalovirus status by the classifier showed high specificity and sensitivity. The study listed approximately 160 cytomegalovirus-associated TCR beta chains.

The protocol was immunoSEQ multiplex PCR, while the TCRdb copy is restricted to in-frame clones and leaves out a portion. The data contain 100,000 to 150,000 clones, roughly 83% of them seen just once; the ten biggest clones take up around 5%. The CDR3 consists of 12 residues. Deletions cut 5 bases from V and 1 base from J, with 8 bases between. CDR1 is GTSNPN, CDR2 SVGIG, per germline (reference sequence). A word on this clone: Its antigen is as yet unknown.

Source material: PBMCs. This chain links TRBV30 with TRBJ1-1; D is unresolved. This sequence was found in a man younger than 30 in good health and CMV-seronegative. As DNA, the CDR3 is TGTGCCTGGGGCAGACAGAACACTGAAGCTTTCTTT. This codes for CAWGRQNTEAFF.